This TCR beta chain emerged from a study of T cell responses to AZD1222 COVID-19 vaccine. Germline V CDR1 and CDR2: MNHEY, SVGAGI. Trimming stripped 8 bases from V and 2 bases from J, with 15 bases between. This CDR3 has 14 amino acids. TCRdb's copy holds only in-frame clones and misses some; the assay was immunoSEQ multiplex PCR. The repertoire has 160,000 or so clones, approximately 88% of them found once; the top ten carry about 4.5%. The chain is built from TRBV6-5 and TRBJ1-1; maybe TRBD1 (5 bases). The clonotype originates from an adult who received the AZD1222 COVID-19 vaccine. The sequencing here drew on peripheral blood, taken 28 days after the second AZD1222 dose. This CDR3 is CASLLAGGNTEAFF. In nucleotides, the CDR3 is TGTGCCAGCCTATTGGCGGGGGGAAACACTGAAGCTTTCTTT.